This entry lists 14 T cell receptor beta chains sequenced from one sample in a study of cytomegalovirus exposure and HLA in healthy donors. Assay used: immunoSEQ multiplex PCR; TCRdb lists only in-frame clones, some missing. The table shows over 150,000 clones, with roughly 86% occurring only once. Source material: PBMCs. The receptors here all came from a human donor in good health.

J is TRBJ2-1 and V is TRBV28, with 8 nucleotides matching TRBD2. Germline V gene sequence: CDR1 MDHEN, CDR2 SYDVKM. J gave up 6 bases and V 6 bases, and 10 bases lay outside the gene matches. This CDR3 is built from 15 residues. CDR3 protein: CASRSSGSEGNEQFF. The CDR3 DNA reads TGTGCCAGCAGATCAAGCGGGAGTGAGGGCAATGAGCAGTTCTTC. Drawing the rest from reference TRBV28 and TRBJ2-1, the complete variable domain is DVKVTQSSRYLVKRTGEKVFLECVQDMDHENMFWYRQDPGLGLRLIYFSYDVKMKEKGDIPEGYSVSREKKERFSLILESASTNQTSMYLCASRSSGSEGNEQFFGPGTRLTVL.

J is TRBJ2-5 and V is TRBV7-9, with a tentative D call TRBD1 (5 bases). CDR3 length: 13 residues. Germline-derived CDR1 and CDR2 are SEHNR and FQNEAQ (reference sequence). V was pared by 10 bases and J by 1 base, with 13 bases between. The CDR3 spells CATGAGPQETQYF. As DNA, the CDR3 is TGTGCCACTGGGGCAGGGCCCCAAGAGACCCAGTACTTC.

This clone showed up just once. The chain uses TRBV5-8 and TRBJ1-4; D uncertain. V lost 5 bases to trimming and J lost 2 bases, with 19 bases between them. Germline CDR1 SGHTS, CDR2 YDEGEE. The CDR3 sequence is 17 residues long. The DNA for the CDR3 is TGTGCCAGCAGTTTCGGGAGCCTTGTTGGCACTAATGAAAAACTGTTTTTT. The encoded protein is CASSFGSLVGTNEKLFF.

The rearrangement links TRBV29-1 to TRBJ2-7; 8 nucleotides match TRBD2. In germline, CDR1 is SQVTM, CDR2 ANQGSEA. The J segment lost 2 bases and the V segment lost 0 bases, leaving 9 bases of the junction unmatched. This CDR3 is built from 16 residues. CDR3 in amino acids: CSVEEYKQRGTYEQYF. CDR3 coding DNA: TGCAGCGTTGAAGAGTACAAGCAGCGGGGGACCTACGAGCAGTACTTC.

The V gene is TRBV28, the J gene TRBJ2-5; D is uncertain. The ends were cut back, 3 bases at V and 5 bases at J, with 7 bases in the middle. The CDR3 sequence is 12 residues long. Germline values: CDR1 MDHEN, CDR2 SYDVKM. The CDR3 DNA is TGTGCCAGCAGTTTTTTTTCGGAGACCCAGTACTTC. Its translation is CASSFFSETQYF.

In nucleotides, the CDR3 is TGTGCCAGCAGTGACAACAGAGAAGCTTTCTTT. Amino acids: CASSDNREAFF. The V and J genes are TRBV6-1 and TRBJ1-1; D remains ambiguous. The CDR3 spans 11 residues. Germline V CDR1 and CDR2: MNHNS, SASEGT. Trimming removed 3 bases at V and 8 bases at J, with 7 bases between.

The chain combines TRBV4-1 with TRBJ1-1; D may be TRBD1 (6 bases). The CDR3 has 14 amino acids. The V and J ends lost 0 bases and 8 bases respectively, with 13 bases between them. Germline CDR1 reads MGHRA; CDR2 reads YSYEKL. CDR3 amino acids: CASSQETAGDEAFF. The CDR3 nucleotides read TGCGCCAGCAGCCAAGAAACGGCAGGGGACGAAGCTTTCTTT.

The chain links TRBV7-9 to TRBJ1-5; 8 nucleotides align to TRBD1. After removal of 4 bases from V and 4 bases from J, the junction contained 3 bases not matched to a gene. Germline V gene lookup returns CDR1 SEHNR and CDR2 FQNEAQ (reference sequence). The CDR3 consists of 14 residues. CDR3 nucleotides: TGTGCCAGCAGCTCTCAGGGGGCGAATCAGCCCCAGCATTTT. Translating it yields CASSSQGANQPQHF.

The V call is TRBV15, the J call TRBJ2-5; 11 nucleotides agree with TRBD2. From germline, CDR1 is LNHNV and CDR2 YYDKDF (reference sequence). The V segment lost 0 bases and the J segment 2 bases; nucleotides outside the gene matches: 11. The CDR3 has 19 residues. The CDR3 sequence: CATSREVSGGGFSQETQYF. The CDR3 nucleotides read TGTGCCACCAGCAGAGAGGTTAGCGGGGGGGGTTTTTCGCAAGAGACCCAGTACTTC.

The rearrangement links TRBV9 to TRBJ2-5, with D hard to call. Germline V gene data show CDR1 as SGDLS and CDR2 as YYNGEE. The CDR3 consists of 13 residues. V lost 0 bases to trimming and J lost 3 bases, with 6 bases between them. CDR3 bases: TGTGCCAGCAGCGTAGGTCTAGAAGAGACCCAGTACTTC. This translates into CASSVGLEETQYF.

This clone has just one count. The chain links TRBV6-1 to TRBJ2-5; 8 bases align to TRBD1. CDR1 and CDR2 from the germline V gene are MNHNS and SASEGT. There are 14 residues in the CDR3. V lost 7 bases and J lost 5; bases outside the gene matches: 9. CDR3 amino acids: CASTNTGGRETQYF. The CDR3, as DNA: TGTGCCAGCACCAACACAGGGGGGAGGGAGACCCAGTACTTC.

DNA of the CDR3: TGTGCCAGCAGCCCCCTCTGGGGAGACTTATCGGTCGAGCAGTACTTC. As protein: CASSPLWGDLSVEQYF. The V call is TRBV7-8, the J call TRBJ2-7; perhaps TRBD2 as D (5 bases). The CDR3 consists of 16 residues. Germline CDR1 SGHVS, CDR2 FQNEAQ. V was cut by 5 bases and J by 6 bases, with 23 bases left in between.

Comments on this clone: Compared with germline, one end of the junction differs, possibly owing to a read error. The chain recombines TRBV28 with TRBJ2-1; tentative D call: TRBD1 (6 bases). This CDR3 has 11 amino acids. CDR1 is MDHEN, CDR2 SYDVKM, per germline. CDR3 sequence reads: CASSFAQYRVF. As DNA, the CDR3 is TGTGCCAGCAGTTTTGCACAGTACAGGGTCTTC.

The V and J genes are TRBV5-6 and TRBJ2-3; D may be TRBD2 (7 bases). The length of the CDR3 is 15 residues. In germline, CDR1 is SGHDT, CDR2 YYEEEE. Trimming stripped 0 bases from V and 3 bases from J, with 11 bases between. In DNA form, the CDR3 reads TGTGCCAGCAGCTTGGGGGGGGGCGGTACAGATACGCAGTATTTT. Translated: CASSLGGGGTDTQYF.